The present T cell receptor (beta chain) was sequenced within a study of sequential checkpoint blockade in melanoma. At the level of the study: Randomization was 1:1 between first-line nivolumab→ipilimumab and ipilimumab→nivolumab. After both sequences, patients received maintenance nivolumab.

The treatment denotes: randomized to nivolumab then ipilimumab (arm A) or the reverse (arm B). No patient had prior DNA-damaging chemotherapy. Sorted cells were live CD3+CD8+, lacking CD19 and CD56, from PBMCs. The V segment lost 3 bases and the J segment 1 base; nucleotides outside the gene matches: 5. The CDR3 spans 16 residues. The germline CDR1 and CDR2 sequences are MGHRA and YSYEKL. Libraries were prepared by immunoSEQ multiplex PCR; TCRdb keeps only in-frame clonotypes and omits some of them. The data show under 8,000 clones, with approximately 80% seen just once and just under 7.5% held by the top ten.

This sequence was found in a human donor with melanoma. This chain joins TRBV4-1 and TRBJ2-7; TRBD2 matches 11 bases. Material: CD8+ T cells sorted from blood (inferred from file names), obtained from a patient given nivolumab and ipilimumab in sequence. Here the CDR3 reads CASSHSGTSGSYEQYF. The CDR3 DNA is TGCGCCAGCAGCCACTCAGGGACTAGCGGATCCTACGAGCAGTACTTC.